This TCR beta chain was retrieved from a study of identical twins. Study-wide findings and caveats: Conclusions rested on cross-sectional statistics rather than following the same donors. Cord blood beta clonotypes that were abundant carried fewer insertions, and memory repertoires showed no such trend. Beta out-of-frame sequences showed weaker excess twin sharing.

Germline V gives CDR1 ENHRY, CDR2 SYGVKD. The V gene lost 0 bases and the J gene lost 8 bases, with 13 bases spanning the gap. The CDR3 length is 14 residues. Ten or more counts support this clonotype. What it binds is not known. MiXCR, applied by TCRdb to the 5' RACE reads, yields one record per CDR3 protein. This table has a few hundred thousand distinct CDR3 sequences, roughly 9.9% appearing once. These data are also associated with another study on yellow fever vaccine responses in identical twins.

This sequence was found in a woman aged 18-29 years in good health. What was sequenced was PBMCs. The chain has TRBV10-3 and TRBJ1-2; no definite D call. The CDR3 bases are TGTGCCATCAGTGAGTCGTTAGGTCAGGTCGGCTACACCTTC. Amino acid sequence: CAISESLGQVGYTF.